Listed below are T cell receptor beta chains from one sample, sequenced in a study of blood T cell repertoires in COVID-19. The data were produced by immunoSEQ multiplex PCR, yet TCRdb's version contains in-frame clones alone and is incomplete. Here the sample spans 150,000 to 200,000 clones, roughly 85% being singletons. The material sequenced was peripheral blood. The receptors originated from a man aged 60-69 years with acute or convalescent COVID-19. Each CDR3 is given with its conserved first and last residue. D genes are given only for firm matches. Clone size appears in some rows only: once, few, many, or a class for an expanded clone.

J	size	D	V	CDR3	DNA
TRBJ1-1	NA	TRBD1	TRBV5-1	CASSGVTGDNTEAFF	TGCGCCAGCAGCGGAGTGACAGGGGATAACACTGAAGCTTTCTTT
TRBJ1-4	NA	NA	TRBV4-2	CASSQDFATNEKLFF	TGTGCCAGCAGCCAAGATTTCGCAACTAATGAAAAACTGTTTTTT
TRBJ1-2	NA	NA	TRBV28	CASSLGRPRGGGYTF	TGTGCCAGCAGTCTCGGGAGGCCGAGGGGAGGAGGCTACACCTTC
TRBJ2-1	few	TRBD2	TRBV7-9	CASSLALWEGYNEQFF	TGTGCCAGCAGCTTAGCGCTGTGGGAGGGGTACAATGAGCAGTTCTTC
TRBJ1-2	once	NA	TRBV19	CASQSSGVYGYTF	TGTGCCAGCCAGTCCTCGGGGGTCTATGGCTACACCTTC
TRBJ1-1	NA	NA	TRBV30	CAWRYWGPGGAFF	TGTGCCTGGAGGTACTGGGGGCCGGGTGGAGCTTTCTTT
TRBJ1-2	NA	NA	TRBV6-5	CATEPAGGNYGYTF	TGTGCCACCGAACCCGCGGGCGGGAACTATGGCTACACCTTC
TRBJ2-1	NA	TRBD2	TRBV9	CASSVVGLGPLSEQFF	TGTGCCAGCAGCGTAGTGGGACTAGGCCCCCTTAGTGAGCAGTTCTTC
TRBJ2-1	NA	TRBD2	TRBV2	CASSPLAGAQFF	TGTGCCAGCAGTCCACTAGCGGGAGCGCAGTTCTTC
TRBJ1-4	NA	TRBD1	TRBV5-1	CATSPTGEEKLFF	TGCGCCACCTCTCCAACAGGGGAGGAAAAACTGTTTTTT
TRBJ2-1	once	TRBD2	TRBV3-1/TRBV3-2	CASRGTSGPEEQFF	TGTGCCAGCAGAGGGACTAGCGGGCCGGAGGAGCAGTTCTTC
TRBJ2-3	NA	TRBD2	TRBV29-1	CSVELAGERDTQYF	TGCAGCGTTGAGCTAGCGGGAGAGAGAGATACGCAGTATTTT
TRBJ1-5	NA	NA	TRBV27	CASSFRDSNQPQHF	TGTGCCAGCAGTTTCCGGGATAGCAATCAGCCCCAGCATTTT
TRBJ2-2	NA	TRBD1	TRBV7-8	CASSSGQGMWELFF	TGTGCCAGCAGCTCGGGACAGGGGATGTGGGAGCTGTTTTTT
TRBJ1-4	NA	TRBD1	TRBV5-1	CASSLGTGAGEKLFF	TGCGCCAGCAGCTTGGGGACAGGGGCGGGTGAAAAACTGTTTTTT
TRBJ2-7	NA	TRBD2	TRBV7-9	CASSSQGTTSYEQYF	TGTGCCAGCAGCTCCCAAGGGACTACCTCCTACGAGCAGTACTTC
TRBJ1-5	NA	NA	TRBV30	CAWSPLGGARNQPQHF	TGTGCCTGGAGTCCACTCGGGGGGGCGAGGAATCAGCCCCAGCATTTT
TRBJ1-2	NA	TRBD1	TRBV5-1	CASRGTEYGYTF	TGCGCCAGCAGGGGGACAGAATATGGCTACACCTTC
TRBJ2-1	NA	NA	TRBV11-2	CASSLAGNEQFF	TGTGCCAGCAGCTTAGCAGGAAATGAGCAGTTCTTC
TRBJ2-3	NA	NA	TRBV10-1	CASSAGLSGLTDTQYF	TGCGCCAGCAGTGCGGGACTGAGTGGATTGACAGATACGCAGTATTTT
TRBJ2-2	NA	NA	TRBV5-1	CASGHGPNTGELFF	TGCGCCAGCGGCCATGGCCCGAACACCGGGGAGCTGTTTTTT
TRBJ1-2	NA	NA	TRBV5-6	CASSSGISGHGYTF	TGTGCCAGCAGCTCGGGAATCTCGGGCCATGGCTACACCTTC
TRBJ1-1	NA	TRBD1	TRBV6-5	CASSIPKGADTEAFF	TGTGCCAGCAGTATACCGAAGGGGGCGGACACTGAAGCTTTCTTT
TRBJ2-2	NA	TRBD2	TRBV7-3	CASSLIGTSRPGELFF	TGTGCCAGCAGCTTAATAGGGACTAGCCGCCCCGGGGAGCTGTTTTTT
TRBJ2-3	NA	NA	TRBV7-3	CASSLTGSGADTQYF	TGTGCCAGCAGCTTAACGGGTTCCGGGGCAGATACGCAGTATTTT
TRBJ2-6	few	TRBD1	TRBV28	CASSYVGGTGVSGANVLTF	TGTGCCAGCAGTTACGTAGGCGGGACAGGGGTCTCTGGGGCCAACGTCCTGACTTTC
TRBJ1-2	NA	NA	TRBV28	CASSWPGHGYTF	TGTGCCAGCAGTTGGCCAGGCCACGGCTACACCTTC
TRBJ2-1	NA	TRBD2	TRBV19	CASTEPGGYNEQFF	TGTGCCAGTACCGAACCGGGGGGGTACAATGAGCAGTTCTTC
TRBJ2-7	NA	NA	TRBV27	CASSFTYEQYF	TGTGCCAGCAGTTTCACCTACGAGCAGTACTTC
TRBJ1-4	NA	NA	TRBV27	CASRRFGSANEKLFF	TGTGCCAGCAGAAGGTTCGGGTCTGCAAATGAAAAACTGTTTTTT
TRBJ2-7	NA	NA	TRBV2	CASRSTPGGEQYF	TGTGCCAGCAGATCTACGCCTGGAGGAGAGCAGTACTTC
TRBJ1-3	NA	TRBD1	TRBV6-6	CASTGGASGNTIYF	TGTGCCAGCACAGGGGGCGCGTCTGGAAACACCATATATTTT
TRBJ2-3	NA	TRBD2	TRBV5-8	CASSLVQTSDITDTQYF	TGTGCCAGCAGCTTGGTCCAGACTAGCGACATCACAGATACGCAGTATTTT
TRBJ2-7	NA	TRBD1	TRBV28	CASSSIGQASYEQYF	TGTGCCAGCAGTTCAATCGGACAGGCATCCTACGAGCAGTACTTC
TRBJ1-4	once	TRBD1	TRBV12-3/TRBV12-4	CASSSGQKLFF	TGTGCCAGCAGTTCGGGACAGAAACTGTTTTTT
TRBJ2-7	NA	TRBD2	TRBV5-3	CARSLFPGTSGGHDSYEQYF	TGTGCCAGAAGCCTATTCCCCGGGACTAGCGGAGGGCACGACTCCTACGAGCAGTACTTC
TRBJ2-5	NA	TRBD2	TRBV10-1	CASSEGGGETQYF	TGCGCCAGCAGTGAGGGGGGGGGAGAGACCCAGTACTTC